These 21 T cell receptor beta chains were sequenced from one sample in a study of CD8 T cells in ankylosing spondylitis. These receptors' targets are unknown. Study findings and constraints: A motif of seven or eight highly homologous TCR beta variants was seen as apparently characteristic of ankylosing spondylitis blood.

Each CDR3 protein is one row after TCRdb ran MiXCR on the 5' RACE reads. The sample includes about 540,000 distinct CDR3 sequences, more than 9.5% seen only once; the top ten take over 6.5%. The sample was blood, either unsorted or a sorted T cell fraction (not recorded which). Source of these receptors: a male donor with ankylosing spondylitis.

This clonotype was found a few times. The V gene is TRBV27, the J gene TRBJ2-1; D gene unclear. Trimming removed 7 bases from V and 0 bases from J, with 16 bases in between. The CDR3 spans 16 residues. Germline V gene data show CDR1 as MNHEY and CDR2 as SMNVEV (reference sequence). CDR3 bases: TGTGCCAGCACCCGATCGAGGTACAGCTCCTACAATGAGCAGTTCTTC. Its translation: CASTRSRYSSYNEQFF.

A few counts support this clonotype. The CDR3 nucleotides read TGTGCCAGCAGCTTGGGCCCGGGCGCGGGGAGGAATGAGCAGTTCTTC. Protein sequence: CASSLGPGAGRNEQFF. The chain uses TRBV7-2 and TRBJ2-1, with a weak D call TRBD2 (6 bases). Trimming removed 3 bases from V and 7 bases from J, with 19 bases in between. CDR3 length: 16 residues. Germline-derived CDR1 and CDR2 are SGHTA and FQGNSA.

The chain recombines TRBV6-1 with TRBJ1-1; D gene uncertain. This CDR3 region has 13 residues. Germline loops: CDR1 MNHNS, CDR2 SASEGT. V lost 4 bases and J lost 1, with 7 bases in between. The CDR3 region has the DNA TGTGCCAGCAGTGGGGTGCAGAACACTGAAGCTTTCTTT. Amino acids: CASSGVQNTEAFF.

In this sample, this clonotype turned up many times. The gene calls are TRBV3-1 and TRBJ2-3; D is ambiguous. The CDR3 spans 12 residues. The V end was cut by 1 base, the J end by 4 bases, with 3 bases between. Germline values: CDR1 LGHDT, CDR2 YNNKEL (reference sequence). Here the CDR3 DNA reads TGTGCCAGCAGCCAAGTATCAGATACGCAGTATTTT. Protein product: CASSQVSDTQYF.

A few counts support this clonotype. The chain links TRBV12-3 or TRBV12-4 to TRBJ1-1; D gene ambiguous. The CDR3 totals 15 residues. Trimming stripped 6 bases from V and 4 bases from J, with 18 bases between. DNA of the CDR3: TGTGCCAGCAGGAGGGTGGGCTCCCCGGGCACTGAAGCTTTCTTT. Residues: CASRRVGSPGTEAFF.

The rearrangement joins TRBV3-1 to TRBJ2-1, with D uncertain. Trimming shortened V by 1 base and J by 8 bases, and 18 bases separated the two germline ends. Germline CDR1 is LGHDT and CDR2 is YNNKEL (reference sequence). This CDR3 contains 16 residues. The CDR3 loop reads CASSQGPESRGDEQFF. CDR3 in DNA: TGTGCCAGCAGCCAAGGCCCTGAATCGCGTGGGGATGAGCAGTTCTTC.

This chain links TRBV2 with TRBJ1-6; no definite D call. This CDR3 is built from 15 residues. Trimming left V 4 bases short and J 7 bases short, with 14 bases between. Germline V gene lookup returns CDR1 SNHLY and CDR2 FYNNEI. The CDR3 region has the DNA TGTGCCAGCAGTGCCCAAGCGGGTGGGAATTCACCCCTCCACTTT. It yields the protein CASSAQAGGNSPLHF.

This clonotype occurred a few times. The J gene is TRBJ2-2, the V gene TRBV20-1, with D perhaps TRBD1 or TRBD2 (5 bases each). The CDR3 runs to 11 residues. Germline CDR1 is DFQATT and CDR2 is SNEGSKA (reference sequence). V was pared by 4 bases and J by 9 bases, with 9 bases between. CDR3 sequence: CSAKGTRELFF. CDR3 bases: TGCAGTGCTAAAGGGACGCGGGAGCTGTTTTTT.

This clonotype has just a few counts. The chain has TRBV10-3 and TRBJ2-7, with TRBD1 matching 8 bases. V shed 8 bases and J 1 base; nucleotides not matched to a gene: 7. The CDR3 contains 14 residues. The germline V gene has CDR1 ENHRY and CDR2 SYGVKD. CDR3 amino acids: CAIRGTGISYEQYF. The CDR3 nucleotides are TGTGCCATCCGGGGGACAGGCATTTCCTACGAGCAGTACTTC.

The table lists this clonotype with a few counts. The chain couples TRBV7-2 to TRBJ1-6, with D uncertain. This CDR3 is 15 amino acids long. Looked up from germline, CDR1 is SGHTA and CDR2 is FQGNSA. V shed 5 bases and J shed 0 bases, with 8 bases lying between them. The CDR3 here is CASSPGVSYNSPLHF. The CDR3, as DNA: TGTGCCAGCAGCCCTGGGGTCTCCTATAATTCACCCCTCCACTTT.

This clonotype has at least ten counts. V and J are TRBV4-2 and TRBJ2-3; D may be TRBD1 or TRBD2 (5 bases each). The V end was cut by 4 bases, the J end by 7 bases, with 18 bases between. The germline CDR1 and CDR2 sequences are LGHNA and YNFKEQ. The CDR3 runs 15 residues. CDR3 bases: TGTGCCAGCAGCCTGTCAAGCGGAAAGGGGTATACGCAGTATTTT. Amino acid sequence: CASSLSSGKGYTQYF.

This chain joins TRBV7-8 and TRBJ2-4; TRBD1 matches 7 bases. The CDR3 extends over 16 amino acids. CDR1 is SGHVS, CDR2 FQNEAQ, per germline. V shed 4 bases, J shed 0 bases, and the junction held 6 bases outside the gene matches. CDR3 DNA sequence: TGTGCCAGCAGCTCCGGACAGGTCCTAGCCAAAAACATTCAGTACTTC. This gives the protein CASSSGQVLAKNIQYF.

The chain couples TRBV7-9 to TRBJ1-4; no firm D call. This CDR3 contains 13 residues. Germline-derived CDR1 and CDR2 are SEHNR and FQNEAQ (reference sequence). The V end lost 5 bases, the J end lost 8 bases, and 12 bases lay between the germline ends. CDR3 in amino acids: CASSTVVGEKLFF. The CDR3 DNA sequence: TGTGCCAGCAGCACCGTCGTTGGGGAAAAACTGTTTTTT.

This clonotype was seen only a few times. V is TRBV20-1 and J is TRBJ2-7; D unclear. V dropped 0 bases and J dropped 5 bases, with 17 bases sitting between them. The CDR3 contains 15 residues. The germline V gene encodes CDR1 DFQATT and CDR2 SNEGSKA (reference sequence). The CDR3 DNA reads TGCAGTGCTAGAGATGGTAGGGTAGATCAAAACGAGCAGTACGTC. This codes for CSARDGRVDQNEQYV.

A few counts support this clonotype. The chain recombines TRBV25-1 with TRBJ2-1; the D gene is possibly TRBD2 (6 bases). The V and J ends lost 6 bases and 10 bases respectively, with 19 bases between them. The CDR3 spans 14 residues. Germline CDR1 reads MGHDK; CDR2 reads SYGVNS. CDR3 DNA sequence: TGTGCCAGCAGCGCGGGGACGGCGAGGAGCGAGCAGTTCTTC. It codes for CASSAGTARSEQFF. Full variable domain (remainder filled in from reference TRBV25-1 and TRBJ2-1): EADIYQTPRYLVIGTGKKITLECSQTMGHDKMYWYQQDPGMELHLIHYSYGVNSTEKGDLSSESTVSRIRTEHFPLTLESARPSHTSQYLCASSAGTARSEQFFGPGTRLTVL.

This clonotype showed up just a few times. J is TRBJ2-3 and V is TRBV19; TRBD2 agrees at 12 bases. The CDR3 length is 17 residues. Germline V CDR1 and CDR2: LNHDA, SQIVND (reference sequence). V trimming: 6 bases; J trimming: 4 bases; junction bases outside the gene matches: 11. The DNA of the CDR3 is TGTGCCAGTAGCCTAGCGGGAGGGCGAGGGTCCGCAGATACGCAGTATTTT. It encodes CASSLAGGRGSADTQYF.

The chain recombines TRBV4-1 with TRBJ1-5; D is uncertain. The CDR3 totals 14 residues. V was pared by 2 bases and J by 1 base, with 6 bases between. The germline CDR1 and CDR2 sequences are MGHRA and YSYEKL. The CDR3 protein is CASSQMRSNQPQHF. DNA of the CDR3: TGCGCCAGCAGCCAAATGAGAAGCAATCAGCCCCAGCATTTT.

This clonotype appeared many times. This could be a read error, since a much larger clone is one nucleotide away. V and J are TRBV7-8 and TRBJ2-1, with 13 nucleotides matching TRBD2. Germline assignment: CDR1 SGHVS and CDR2 FQNEAQ. V lost 5 bases and J lost 4; bases outside the gene matches: 2. This CDR3 has 15 residues. The DNA for the CDR3 is TGTGCCAGCAGCCAGGGACTAGCGGGATACAATGAGCAGTTCTTC. Its translation: CASSQGLAGYNEQFF.

This clonotype was counted many times. The chain employs TRBV7-2 and TRBJ2-5; D gene ambiguous. V was shortened by 0 bases and J by 4 bases, with 9 bases between the two germline ends. CDR1 is SGHTA, CDR2 FQGNSA, per germline. The CDR3 length is 14 residues. CDR3 region: CASSLAGFTETQYF. The DNA for the CDR3 is TGTGCCAGCAGCTTAGCTGGGTTTACAGAGACCCAGTACTTC. The whole variable domain, remainder taken from reference TRBV7-2 and TRBJ2-5, is GAGVSQSPSNKVTEKGKDVELRCDPISGHTALYWYRQSLGQGLEFLIYFQGNSAPDKSGLPSDRFSAERTGGSVSTLTIQRTQQEDSAVYLCASSLAGFTETQYFGPGTRLLVL.

This clonotype was seen a handful of times. The rearrangement links TRBV20-1 to TRBJ2-1; 8 bases line up with TRBD2. The V gene end was trimmed by 3 bases and the J gene end by 7 bases; junction bases not matched to a gene: 11. The length of the CDR3 is 15 residues. The germline V gene encodes CDR1 DFQATT and CDR2 SNEGSKA (reference sequence). The CDR3 DNA sequence: TGCAGTGCTAGTACGAGCGGGAGAAAGGAGAATGAGCAGTTCTTC. The encoded protein is CSASTSGRKENEQFF.

The V gene is TRBV12-3 or TRBV12-4, the J gene TRBJ2-7, with D possibly being TRBD1 (5 bases). The CDR3 loop spans 12 amino acids. V lost 6 bases, J lost 7 bases, and 13 bases lay in between. DNA of the CDR3: TGTGCCAGCAGCCAGGACATGGGAGAGCAGTACGTC. Translation: CASSQDMGEQYV.